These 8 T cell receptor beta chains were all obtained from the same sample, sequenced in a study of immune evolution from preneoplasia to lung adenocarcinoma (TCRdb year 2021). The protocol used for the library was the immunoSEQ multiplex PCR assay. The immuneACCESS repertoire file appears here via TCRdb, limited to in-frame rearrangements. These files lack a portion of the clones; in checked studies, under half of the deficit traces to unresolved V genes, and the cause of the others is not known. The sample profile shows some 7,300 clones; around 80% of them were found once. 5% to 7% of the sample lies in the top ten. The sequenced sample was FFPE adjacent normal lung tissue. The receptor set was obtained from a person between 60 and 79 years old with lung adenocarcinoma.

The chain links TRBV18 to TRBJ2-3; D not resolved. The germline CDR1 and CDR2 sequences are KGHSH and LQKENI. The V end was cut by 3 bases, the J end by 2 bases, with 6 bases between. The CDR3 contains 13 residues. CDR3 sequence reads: CASSPPITDTQYF. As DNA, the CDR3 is TGTGCCAGCTCACCCCCCATCACAGATACGCAGTATTTT. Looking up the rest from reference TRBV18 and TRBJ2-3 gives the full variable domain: NAGVMQNPRHLVRRRGQEARLRCSPMKGHSHVYWYRQLPEEGLKFMVYLQKENIIDESGMPKERFSAEFPKEGPSILRIQQVVRGDSAAYFCASSPPITDTQYFGPGTRLTVL.

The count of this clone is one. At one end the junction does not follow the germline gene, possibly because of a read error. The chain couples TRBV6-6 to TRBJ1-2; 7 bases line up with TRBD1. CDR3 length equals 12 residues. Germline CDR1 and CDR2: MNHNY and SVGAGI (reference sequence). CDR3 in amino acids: CASSYSRDRAIF. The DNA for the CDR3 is TGTGCCAGCAGTTACTCGAGAGACAGGGCCATCTTC.

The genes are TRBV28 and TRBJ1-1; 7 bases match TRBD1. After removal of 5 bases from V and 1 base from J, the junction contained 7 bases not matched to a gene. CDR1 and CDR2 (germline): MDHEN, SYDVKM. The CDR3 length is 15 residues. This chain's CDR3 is CASSGGQAGNTEAFF. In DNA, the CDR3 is TGTGCCAGCAGTGGTGGACAGGCCGGGAACACTGAAGCTTTCTTT.

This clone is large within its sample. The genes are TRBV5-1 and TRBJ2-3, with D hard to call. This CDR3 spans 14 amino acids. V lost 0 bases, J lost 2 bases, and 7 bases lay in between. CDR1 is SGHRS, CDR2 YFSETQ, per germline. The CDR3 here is CASSLEEITDTQYF. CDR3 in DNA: TGCGCCAGCAGCTTGGAAGAGATCACAGATACGCAGTATTTT. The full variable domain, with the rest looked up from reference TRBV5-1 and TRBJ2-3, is KAGVTQTPRYLIKTRGQQVTLSCSPISGHRSVSWYQQTPGQGLQFLFEYFSETQRNKGNFPGRFSGRQFSNSRSEMNVSTLELGDSALYLCASSLEEITDTQYFGPGTRLTVL.

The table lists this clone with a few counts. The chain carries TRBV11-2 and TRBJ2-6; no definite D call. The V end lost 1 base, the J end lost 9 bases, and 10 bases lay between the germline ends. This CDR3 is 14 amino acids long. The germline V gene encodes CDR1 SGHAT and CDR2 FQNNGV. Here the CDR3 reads CASSLVTANNVLTF. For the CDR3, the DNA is TGTGCCAGCAGCTTAGTTACGGCCAACAACGTCCTGACTTTC.

As DNA, the CDR3 is TGTGCCAGCAGTGACAGGGATCGAGATACGCAGTATTTT. Protein sequence: CASSDRDRDTQYF. The chain couples TRBV6-1 to TRBJ2-3, with D tentatively TRBD1 (5 bases). The CDR3 consists of 13 residues. The V end was cut by 3 bases, the J end by 5 bases, with 9 bases between. The germline V gene encodes CDR1 MNHNS and CDR2 SASEGT.

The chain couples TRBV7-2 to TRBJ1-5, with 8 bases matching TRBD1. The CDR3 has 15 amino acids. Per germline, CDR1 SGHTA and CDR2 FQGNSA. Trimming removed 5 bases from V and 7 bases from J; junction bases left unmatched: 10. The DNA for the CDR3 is TGTGCCAGCAGCCGGACGACAGGGGTGACCCAGCCCCAGCATTTT. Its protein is CASSRTTGVTQPQHF. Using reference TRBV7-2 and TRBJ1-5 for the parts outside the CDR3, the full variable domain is GAGVSQSPSNKVTEKGKDVELRCDPISGHTALYWYRQSLGQGLEFLIYFQGNSAPDKSGLPSDRFSAERTGGSVSTLTIQRTQQEDSAVYLCASSRTTGVTQPQHFGDGTRLSIL.

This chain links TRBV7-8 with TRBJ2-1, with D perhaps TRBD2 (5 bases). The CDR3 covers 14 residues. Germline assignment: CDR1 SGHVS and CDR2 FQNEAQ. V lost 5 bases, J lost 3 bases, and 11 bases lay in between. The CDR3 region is CASSLPRDYNEQFF. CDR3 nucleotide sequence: TGTGCCAGCAGCCTGCCCCGGGACTACAATGAGCAGTTCTTC.